A selection of T cell receptor beta chains follows, all from one sample in a study of beta chain features in type 1 diabetes. The repertoire was sequenced with immunoSEQ multiplex PCR; TCRdb's copy has only in-frame clones and lacks some. This sample has about 700,000 clones, with around 15% found just once. Specimen: naive CD4+ T cells from blood. The origin of the receptors is a man younger than 35 with type 1 diabetes. CDR3s include the opening cysteine and the closing phenylalanine or tryptophan. The D gene is left open where the match is weak. Rows give clone size only sometimes, using once, few, many, or a class for an expanded clone.

V: TRBV19
J: TRBJ2-7
size: few
D: TRBD1
DNA: TGTGCCAGTAGTATCGACAGGGGGATGTACTTC
CDR3: CASSIDRGMYF

V: TRBV2
J: TRBJ1-2
size: NA
D: NA
DNA: TGTGCCAGCAGTGAATTGGAGGGCGGCTATGGCTACACCTTC
CDR3: CASSELEGGYGYTF

V: TRBV2
J: TRBJ2-2
size: NA
D: NA
DNA: TGTGCCAGCGTTTTGAACACCGGGGAGCTGTTTTTT
CDR3: CASVLNTGELFF

V: TRBV5-1
J: TRBJ2-1
size: few
D: NA
DNA: TGCGCCAGCAGCTTGTCCAGTAGGACAGACTACAATGAGCAGTTCTTC
CDR3: CASSLSSRTDYNEQFF

V: TRBV30
J: TRBJ2-2
size: few
D: NA
DNA: TGTGCCTGTAGGGACACCGGGGAGCTGTTTTTT
CDR3: CACRDTGELFF

V: TRBV12-2
J: TRBJ1-2
size: NA
D: NA
DNA: TGTGCAAGTCGCCCCCCAGGACCCGAGAACTATGGCTACACCTTC
CDR3: CASRPPGPENYGYTF

V: TRBV4-2
J: TRBJ2-7
size: few
D: NA
DNA: TGTGCCAGCAGCCAAGGGGAGGGGGCTAGCGCCAACGAGCAGTACTTC
CDR3: CASSQGEGASANEQYF

V: TRBV18
J: TRBJ2-2
size: NA
D: NA
DNA: TGTGCCAGCTCACCAAGAAACGGATTCGAGGGGGAGCTGTTTTTT
CDR3: CASSPRNGFEGELFF

V: TRBV7-3
J: TRBJ2-5
size: NA
D: NA
DNA: TGTGCCAGCAGCTTAAATAGGCAAGAGACCCAGTACTTC
CDR3: CASSLNRQETQYF

V: TRBV10-3
J: TRBJ1-6
size: NA
D: NA
DNA: TGTGCCATCAGACAGACAGGTTCACCCCTCCACTTT
CDR3: CAIRQTGSPLHF

V: TRBV5-4
J: TRBJ1-2
size: few
D: NA
DNA: TGTGCCAGCAGCCCATCCGTCGGGGATGGCTACACCTTC
CDR3: CASSPSVGDGYTF

V: TRBV30
J: TRBJ1-4
size: few
D: NA
DNA: TGTGCCTGGGGCTCTGCAACTAATGAAAAACTGTTTTTT
CDR3: CAWGSATNEKLFF

V: TRBV7-9
J: TRBJ2-7
size: NA
D: TRBD1
DNA: TGTGCCAGCAGCATACAGGGGGTCGAGCAGTACTTC
CDR3: CASSIQGVEQYF

V: TRBV5-6
J: TRBJ1-3
size: few
D: NA
DNA: TGTGCCAGCAGTGATCCCCGCAGGGGACTCTCTGGAAACACCATATATTTT
CDR3: CASSDPRRGLSGNTIYF

V: TRBV21-1
J: TRBJ2-1
size: NA
D: NA
DNA: TGTGCCAGCAGCGACCGGCTAGCGGGATCCAATGAGCAGTTCTTC
CDR3: CASSDRLAGSNEQFF

V: TRBV18
J: TRBJ2-5
size: NA
D: TRBD2
DNA: TGTGCCAGCTCACCGGGACTAGCGGGGGAGACCCAGTACTTC
CDR3: CASSPGLAGETQYF

V: TRBV6-5
J: TRBJ2-5
size: NA
D: NA
DNA: TGTGCCAGCAGTCACGGAGGGGGGGACCCGCAGTACTTC
CDR3: CASSHGGGDPQYF

V: TRBV6-1
J: TRBJ1-1
size: few
D: NA
DNA: TGTGCCAGCAGCCTCACAGGAGGGACTGAAGCTTTCTTT
CDR3: CASSLTGGTEAFF

V: TRBV30
J: TRBJ2-1
size: NA
D: NA
DNA: TGTGCCTGGAGTTTCTGGGGGCCAGCCTACAATGAGCAGTTCTTC
CDR3: CAWSFWGPAYNEQFF

V: TRBV29-1
J: TRBJ2-1
size: NA
D: NA
DNA: TGCAGCGTTGAAGGGAGTTTTTTGAGCTCCTACAATGAGCAGTTCTTC
CDR3: CSVEGSFLSSYNEQFF

V: TRBV7-2
J: TRBJ1-5
size: NA
D: NA
DNA: TGTGCCAGCAGCTACGCTCAGGGCAATCAGCCCCAGCATTTT
CDR3: CASSYAQGNQPQHF

V: TRBV29-1
J: TRBJ1-5
size: NA
D: NA
DNA: TGCAGCGTTGCGGGCCTGGGTAGCAATCAGCCCCAGCATTTT
CDR3: CSVAGLGSNQPQHF

V: TRBV29-1
J: TRBJ2-7
size: few
D: TRBD2
DNA: TGCACCGCGGGGGAGGAATACGAGCAGTACTTC
CDR3: CTAGEEYEQYF

V: TRBV10-3
J: TRBJ2-2
size: NA
D: NA
DNA: TGTGCCATCAGTGAAATGGGTTCTGGGGAGCTGTTTTTT
CDR3: CAISEMGSGELFF

V: TRBV30
J: TRBJ1-1
size: NA
D: NA
DNA: TGTGCCATTGGGGCAGGGCCCTTGAACACTGAAGCTTTCTTT
CDR3: CAIGAGPLNTEAFF

V: TRBV9
J: TRBJ2-5
size: NA
D: NA
DNA: TGTGCCAGCAGATACATCAGGGGCCGGTGGGAGACCCAGTACTTC
CDR3: CASRYIRGRWETQYF

V: TRBV7-3
J: TRBJ2-7
size: NA
D: NA
DNA: TGTGCCAGCAGCTTAATGGGGGGCGAGCAGTACTTC
CDR3: CASSLMGGEQYF

V: TRBV2
J: TRBJ2-3
size: few
D: TRBD1
DNA: TGTGCCAGCAGGAAACAGGGGTTAGATACGCAGTATTTT
CDR3: CASRKQGLDTQYF

V: TRBV5-6
J: TRBJ1-5
size: NA
D: NA
DNA: TGTGCCAGCAGCTTGGCCCCAAACCAGCCCCAGCATTTT
CDR3: CASSLAPNQPQHF

V: TRBV6-5
J: TRBJ1-2
size: NA
D: NA
DNA: TGTGCCAGCAGTTACGCAGGACCTGGTGGCTACACCTTC
CDR3: CASSYAGPGGYTF

V: TRBV9
J: TRBJ1-2
size: NA
D: NA
DNA: TGTGCCAGCGGCGGGGGACCTAACTATGGCTACACCTTC
CDR3: CASGGGPNYGYTF

V: TRBV9
J: TRBJ1-1
size: few
D: NA
DNA: TGTGCCAGCAGCCCACGAGGGCAGGGGAACACTGAAGCTTTCTTT
CDR3: CASSPRGQGNTEAFF

V: TRBV7-9
J: TRBJ1-4
size: NA
D: TRBD1
DNA: TGTGCCAGCAGTCCCTTCACCGGGACAGCAACTAATGAAAAACTGTTTTTT
CDR3: CASSPFTGTATNEKLFF

V: TRBV5-6
J: TRBJ1-5
size: few
D: TRBD1
DNA: TGTGCCAGCAGCGGCCGGACAGGGAGCGGAAGATCCAATCAGCCCCAGCATTTT
CDR3: CASSGRTGSGRSNQPQHF